The 22 T cell receptor beta chains in this list originate from one sample, sequenced in a study of Tregs in tolerant kidney transplant recipients. Antigen specificity for these receptors is unknown. Produced via immunoSEQ multiplex PCR; TCRdb's table is partial and in-frame only. The repertoire has about 840 clones, roughly 45% of them found once; the top ten carry around two fifths. The source was Tregs from blood cultured with allogeneic cells, collected before the transplant. All receptors come from a human patient who received a combined kidney and bone marrow transplant.

The chain carries TRBV2 and TRBJ1-2; no clear D gene. Germline V CDR1 and CDR2: SNHLY, FYNNEI. Trimming left V 4 bases short and J 6 bases short, with 9 bases between. The CDR3 contains 12 residues. The CDR3 protein is CASSVGLHGYTF. In DNA, the CDR3 is TGTGCCAGCAGTGTAGGGCTCCATGGCTACACCTTC.

This clone showed up just a few times. The rearrangement joins TRBV7-9 to TRBJ1-2; D is uncertain. V lost 1 base and J lost 3, with 12 bases in between. Germline-derived CDR1 and CDR2 are SEHNR and FQNEAQ (reference sequence). CDR3 length: 15 residues. The CDR3 sequence: CASSLDRGEYYGYTF. In DNA form, the CDR3 reads TGTGCCAGCAGCTTAGACCGTGGGGAGTACTATGGCTACACCTTC.

V usage is TRBV6-6 and J usage is TRBJ2-1; 9 bases align to TRBD2. Trimming cost V 4 bases and J 10 bases; bases outside gene matches: 11. Germline V CDR1 and CDR2: MNHNY, SVGAGI (reference sequence). The CDR3 is made up of 15 amino acids. The CDR3 region is CASSFTTIGLAEQFF. The CDR3 bases are TGTGCCAGCAGTTTTACTACTATTGGACTAGCGGAGCAGTTCTTC.

On this clone itself: It may be a read error: a sequence one base away is much more abundant. V usage is TRBV5-1 and J usage is TRBJ2-3; 10 bases agree with TRBD2. The CDR3 runs to 15 residues. The germline V gene has CDR1 SGHRS and CDR2 YFSETQ. For the CDR3, the DNA is TGCGCCCGCAGCTGGAGCGGGGGGGAGACAGATACGCAGTATTTT. Protein sequence: CARSWSGGETDTQYF.

The chain links TRBV29-1 to TRBJ2-7; 7 bases are a match to TRBD2. V gave up 1 base and J gave up 6 bases; unmatched junction bases: 9. The CDR3 runs to 14 residues. The V gene's germline CDR1 is SQVTM and CDR2 ANQGSEA. DNA of the CDR3: TGCAGCGTTGAAGCGGGAGGATTTAGCCCCGAGCAGTACTTC. Amino acid sequence: CSVEAGGFSPEQYF.

Note on this clone: With a far larger clone one base away, a read error is the likely cause. The chain has TRBV5-1 and TRBJ1-5, with D uncertain. The germline V gene has CDR1 SGHRS and CDR2 YFSETQ. The CDR3 has 15 residues. Trimming took off 0 bases at V and 3 bases at J, with 10 bases between the two ends. CDR3 residues: CASSLEGDDNQPQHF. The CDR3 DNA reads as TGCGCCAGCAGCTTGGAGGGCGATGACAATCAGCCCCAGCATTTT.

CDR3 protein: CASSLTRLAGEKTQYF. The DNA of the CDR3 is TGTGCCAGCAGCTTAACCAGACTAGCGGGAGAAAAGACCCAGTACTTC. The V call is TRBV7-3, the J call TRBJ2-5; 12 positions agree with TRBD2. In germline, CDR1 is SGHTA, CDR2 FQGTGA. The CDR3 runs 16 residues. The trim removed 0 bases at V and 6 bases at J, leaving 5 bases unmatched. Supplemented by reference TRBV7-3 and TRBJ2-5, the full variable domain reads GAGVSQTPSNKVTEKGKYVELRCDPISGHTALYWYRQSLGQGPEFLIYFQGTGAADDSGLPNDRFFAVRPEGSVSTLKIQRTERGDSAVYLCASSLTRLAGEKTQYFGPGTRLLVL.

The chain is built from TRBV11-3 and TRBJ2-1, with D possibly being TRBD1 (5 bases). CDR3 length: 13 amino acids. The V end was cut by 2 bases, the J end by 9 bases, with 11 bases between. Germline V gives CDR1 SGHNT, CDR2 YENEEA. CDR3 sequence reads: CASSLMPRAEQFF. In DNA form, the CDR3 reads TGTGCCAGCAGCTTAATGCCCAGGGCTGAGCAGTTCTTC.

This clone was counted a few times. The rearrangement links TRBV5-6 to TRBJ2-3; no clear D gene. Germline loops: CDR1 SGHDT, CDR2 YYEEEE. The CDR3 length is 11 residues. V lost 4 bases and J 6 bases, leaving 6 bases between the germline ends. CDR3: CASSVRDTQYF. CDR3 nucleotides: TGTGCCAGCAGCGTTCGGGATACGCAGTATTTT.

The V and J genes are TRBV7-2 and TRBJ2-7; 12 bases fit TRBD2. CDR1 is SGHTA and CDR2 is FQGNSA in the germline V gene. The CDR3 covers 14 residues. V lost 4 bases to trimming and J lost 12 bases; unmatched junction nucleotides: 10. CDR3 residues: CASSSSGGAYPLYF. The CDR3 bases are TGTGCCAGCAGCTCTAGCGGGGGGGCCTATCCTCTGTACTTC.

Notes on this clone: A junction boundary mismatches the germline segment, possibly from a read error. The chain combines TRBV30 with TRBJ2-7, with D tentatively TRBD1 (6 bases). Germline CDR1 GTSNPN, CDR2 SVGIG (reference sequence). The CDR3 length is 14 residues. The CDR3 DNA follows: TGTGCCTGGAGTGTACTAGGGGGTCTCTCCCCACTGCACTTC. Its translation: CAWSVLGGLSPLHF.

This clone was picked up a small number of times. The J gene is TRBJ1-1, the V gene TRBV30, with TRBD1 as a possible D gene (5 bases). CDR1 GTSNPN and CDR2 SVGIG come from the germline V gene (reference sequence). Between the trimmed V and J ends, which lost 8 bases and 6 bases, there was a span of 22 bases. The CDR3 extends over 14 amino acids. DNA of the CDR3: TGTGCCAAGATGTCGCCAGGGAGGGTCGCTGAAGCTTTCTTT. Residues: CAKMSPGRVAEAFF. The complete variable domain, with remaining parts taken from reference TRBV30 and TRBJ1-1, reads SQTIHQWPATLVQPVGSPLSLECTVEGTSNPNLYWYRQAAGRGLQLLFYSVGIGQISSEVPQNLSASRPQDRQFILSSKKLLLSDSGFYLCAKMSPGRVAEAFFGQGTRLTVV.

This chain connects TRBV19 to TRBJ2-2; a possible D gene is TRBD1 (6 bases). Germline CDR1 LNHDA, CDR2 SQIVND (reference sequence). V lost 0 bases and J 5 bases, leaving 10 bases between the germline ends. This CDR3 region has 15 residues. The CDR3 sequence: CASSIETGRTGELFF. The CDR3 DNA sequence: TGTGCCAGTAGTATAGAAACAGGGAGAACCGGGGAGCTGTTTTTT.

This clone ranks as hyperexpanded. This sample also contains other DNA sequences that code for the same CDR3. V is TRBV11-2 and J is TRBJ1-2, with a possible D match to TRBD1 (5 bases). CDR3 length equals 14 residues. Germline assignment: CDR1 SGHAT and CDR2 FQNNGV. Trimming left V 1 base short and J 3 bases short, with 9 bases between. The CDR3 sequence: CASSLAGVYYGYTF. Written as DNA, the CDR3 is TGTGCCAGCAGCTTAGCGGGGGTTTACTATGGCTACACCTTC.

The gene calls are TRBV5-1 and TRBJ2-3; 9 nucleotides align to TRBD2. This CDR3 region has 14 residues. Trimming took 5 bases from V and 6 from J; bases not matched to a gene: 7. In germline, CDR1 is SGHRS, CDR2 YFSETQ. CDR3 sequence: CASRSASGTDTQYF. Here the CDR3 DNA reads TGCGCCAGCAGATCGGCTAGCGGGACGGATACGCAGTATTTT.

Within the sample, this clone is medium-sized (0.01 to 0.1%). The rearrangement uses TRBV7-2 and TRBJ2-1; D perhaps matches TRBD1 (5 bases). Germline V gene lookup returns CDR1 SGHTA and CDR2 FQGNSA. V was pared by 2 bases and J by 9 bases, with 11 bases between. This CDR3 contains 13 residues. CDR3 amino acids: CASSLMPRAEQFF. The CDR3 DNA follows: TGTGCCAGCAGCTTAATGCCCAGGGCTGAGCAGTTCTTC.

Judged by abundance, this clone is medium-sized. The chain employs TRBV11-3 and TRBJ1-2; D perhaps matches TRBD1 (5 bases). This CDR3 contains 14 residues. The V end lost 1 base, the J end lost 3 bases, and 9 bases lay between the germline ends. The germline gives CDR1 SGHNT, CDR2 YENEEA. This chain's CDR3 is CASSLAGVYYGYTF. The CDR3 DNA reads as TGTGCCAGCAGCTTAGCGGGGGTTTACTATGGCTACACCTTC.

On this clone itself: A read error likely explains this, since a far larger clone differs by one base. CDR3 loop: CASTVLYAGNTIYF. CDR3 nucleotides: TGTGCCAGCACCGTCCTTTATGCGGGAAACACCATATATTTT. The gene calls are TRBV6-6 and TRBJ1-3; no reliable D call. The V end was cut by 7 bases, the J end by 4 bases, with 14 bases between. This CDR3 is built from 14 residues. Germline lookup yields CDR1 MNHNY and CDR2 SVGAGI (reference sequence).

In its sample, this clone ranks as medium-sized. V gene TRBV7-2 combines with J gene TRBJ1-3; D perhaps matches TRBD1 (6 bases). CDR1 is SGHTA, CDR2 FQGNSA, per germline. V lost 5 bases, J lost 0 bases, and 11 bases lay in between. The CDR3 totals 15 residues. The CDR3 loop reads CASSPGARSGNTIYF. CDR3 in DNA: TGTGCCAGCAGCCCGGGGGCCCGCTCTGGAAACACCATATATTTT.

The gene calls are TRBV7-2 and TRBJ1-3; D not certain. The length of the CDR3 is 15 residues. Looked up from germline, CDR1 is SGHTA and CDR2 is FQGNSA. V lost 7 bases, J lost 8 bases, and 21 bases lay in between. For the CDR3, the DNA is TGTGCCAGCACGTTGGGAGGCGACCGACGGGACACCATATATTTT. This encodes CASTLGGDRRDTIYF.

This chain uses TRBV16 with TRBJ1-3; 8 bases align to TRBD1. The germline V gene has CDR1 KGHSY and CDR2 FQNENV. Germline trimming cut 5 bases from V and 6 bases from J; bases unmatched to any gene: 9. This CDR3 has 15 residues. CDR3 amino acids: CASSSQGAGENTIYF. The CDR3 DNA is TGTGCCAGCAGCTCGCAGGGGGCCGGTGAAAACACCATATATTTT. Based on the CDR3 plus reference TRBV16 and TRBJ1-3, the full variable domain is GEEVAQTPKHLVRGEGQKAKLYCAPIKGHSYVFWYQQVLKNEFKFLISFQNENVFDETGMPKERFSAKCLPNSPCSLEIQATKLEDSAVYFCASSSQGAGENTIYFGEGSWLTVV.

The J gene is TRBJ2-1, the V gene TRBV4-2; D not certain. The CDR3 sequence is 12 residues long. Trimming stripped 5 bases from V and 9 bases from J, with 11 bases between. Germline CDR1 reads LGHNA; CDR2 reads YNFKEQ. The DNA of the CDR3 is TGTGCCAGCAGCTCGCGACGTGTTGAGCAGTTCTTC. Translating it yields CASSSRRVEQFF.